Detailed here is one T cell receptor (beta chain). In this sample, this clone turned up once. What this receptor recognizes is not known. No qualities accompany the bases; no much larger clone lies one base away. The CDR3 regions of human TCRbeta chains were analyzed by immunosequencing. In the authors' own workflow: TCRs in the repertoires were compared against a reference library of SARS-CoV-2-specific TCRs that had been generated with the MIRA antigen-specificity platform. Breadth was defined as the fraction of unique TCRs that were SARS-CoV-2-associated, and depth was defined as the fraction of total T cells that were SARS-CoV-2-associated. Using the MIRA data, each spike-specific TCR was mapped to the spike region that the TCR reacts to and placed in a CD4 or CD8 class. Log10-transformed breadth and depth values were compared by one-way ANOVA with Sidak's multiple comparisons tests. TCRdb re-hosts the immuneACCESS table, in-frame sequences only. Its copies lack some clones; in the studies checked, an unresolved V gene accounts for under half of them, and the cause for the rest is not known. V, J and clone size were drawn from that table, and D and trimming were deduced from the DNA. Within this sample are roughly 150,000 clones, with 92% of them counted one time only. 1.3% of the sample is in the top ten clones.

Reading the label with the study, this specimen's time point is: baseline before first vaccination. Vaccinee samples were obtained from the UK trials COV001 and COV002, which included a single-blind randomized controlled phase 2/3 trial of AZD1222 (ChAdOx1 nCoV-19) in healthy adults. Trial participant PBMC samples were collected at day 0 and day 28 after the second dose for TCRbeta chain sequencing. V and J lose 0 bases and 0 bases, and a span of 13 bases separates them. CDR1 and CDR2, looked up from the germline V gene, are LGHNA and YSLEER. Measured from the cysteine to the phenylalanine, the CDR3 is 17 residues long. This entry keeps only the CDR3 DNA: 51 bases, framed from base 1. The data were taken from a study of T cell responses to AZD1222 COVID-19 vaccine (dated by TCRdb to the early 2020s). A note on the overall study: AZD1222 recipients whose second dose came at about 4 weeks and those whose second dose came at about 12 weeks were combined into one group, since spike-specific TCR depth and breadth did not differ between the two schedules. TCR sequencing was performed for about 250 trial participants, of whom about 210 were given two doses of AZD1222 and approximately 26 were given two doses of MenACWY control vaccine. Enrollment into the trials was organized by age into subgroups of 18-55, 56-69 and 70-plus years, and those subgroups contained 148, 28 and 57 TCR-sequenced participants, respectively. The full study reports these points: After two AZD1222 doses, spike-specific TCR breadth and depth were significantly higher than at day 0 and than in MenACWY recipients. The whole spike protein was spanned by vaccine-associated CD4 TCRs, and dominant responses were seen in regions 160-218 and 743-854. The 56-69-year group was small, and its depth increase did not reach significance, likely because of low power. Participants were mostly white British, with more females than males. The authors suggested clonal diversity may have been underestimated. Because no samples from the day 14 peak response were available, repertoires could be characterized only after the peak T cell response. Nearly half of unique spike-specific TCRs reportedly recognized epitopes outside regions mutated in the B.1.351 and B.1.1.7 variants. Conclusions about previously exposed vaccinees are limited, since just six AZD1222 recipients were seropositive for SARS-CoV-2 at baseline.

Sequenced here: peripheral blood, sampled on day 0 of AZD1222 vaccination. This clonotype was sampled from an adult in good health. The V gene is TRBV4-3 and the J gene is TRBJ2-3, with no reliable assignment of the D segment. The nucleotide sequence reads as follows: TGCGCCAGCAGCCAAGATTTTAAGGGCGCTAGCACAGATACGCAGTATTTT. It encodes CASSQDFKGASTDTQYF.